The source of this T cell receptor (beta chain) is a study of cytomegalovirus exposure and HLA in healthy donors. Background on the study: Prior work identified around 120 million unique TCR beta sequences in roughly 180 million T cells.

Per the germline V gene, CDR1 is SGHNT and CDR2 is YYREEE (reference sequence). V gave up 5 bases and J gave up 1 base, with 13 bases separating them. The CDR3 has 15 amino acids. PCR amplification relied on 60 Vbeta primers (plus 13 Jbeta primers). Sequenced by immunoSEQ multiplex PCR; TCRdb stores in-frame clones only, minus some. The data show 130,000 to 150,000 clones, more than 70% seen once. Details on this clone: What it binds is not known. The same CDR3 arises from other DNA sequences in this sample as well.

Findings and caveats of the study: Later analysis reportedly placed an Asian-associated ancestry cluster below the approximately 680-donor mean in N-insertions.

V and J are TRBV5-4 and TRBJ2-1, with TRBD2 as a possible D gene (5 bases). Input material: PBMCs. This TCR was sampled from a male donor in good health and CMV-seropositive. CDR3 residues: CASRSEVGSYNEQFF. The CDR3 region has the DNA TGTGCCAGCAGATCGGAGGTAGGGTCCTACAATGAGCAGTTCTTC.